The 12 T cell receptor beta chains below all came from one sample that was sequenced in a study of cytomegalovirus exposure and HLA in healthy donors (dated by TCRdb to the late 2010s). Libraries came from the immunoSEQ multiplex PCR assay. The multiplex PCR relied on a mix of 60 forward primers for TCR Vbeta segments and 13 reverse primers for TCR Jbeta segments. Imported from immuneACCESS, the table was reduced by TCRdb to in-frame sequences with V and J called. These copies leave out some clones; in studies compared against another copy, an unresolved V gene accounts for under half, and the cause of the remainder is not known. Across this sample there are 95,000 or so clones, with about two thirds seen only once. Clones ranked in the top ten supply approximately 16% of the sample. The sequenced sample was PBMCs. These receptors all come from a woman between 45 and 60 years old in good health and CMV-seropositive.

The chain carries TRBV5-8 and TRBJ1-4, with 8 bases identical to TRBD1. CDR1 SGHTS and CDR2 YDEGEE come from the germline V gene. The V and J ends lost 0 bases and 5 bases, in that order; junction bases with no gene match: 0. This CDR3 has 14 residues. The CDR3 nucleotides read TGTGCCAGCAGCTTGGGACAGGGGAATGAAAAACTGTTTTTT. This translates into CASSLGQGNEKLFF.

V and J are TRBV5-4 and TRBJ2-7; 9 bases map to TRBD1. Losses at the gene ends were 4 bases for V and 1 base for J; bases not matched to a gene: 6. The CDR3 runs 15 residues. Germline values: CDR1 SGHNT, CDR2 YYREEE (reference sequence). CDR3 sequence reads: CASSRDRVGSYEQYF. DNA of the CDR3: TGTGCCAGCAGCCGGGACAGGGTTGGGTCCTACGAGCAGTACTTC.

This clone occurred a few times. This chain connects TRBV5-8 to TRBJ2-1; D uncertain. The CDR3 is 14 residues long. The V gene lost 0 bases and the J gene lost 3 bases, with 7 bases spanning the gap. Germline CDR1 SGHTS, CDR2 YDEGEE. In nucleotides, the CDR3 is TGTGCCAGCAGCTTGGACCTCTACTACAATGAGCAGTTCTTC. This codes for CASSLDLYYNEQFF. Filled out from reference TRBV5-8 and TRBJ2-1, the complete variable domain reads EAGVTQSPTHLIKTRGQQATLRCSPISGHTSVYWYQQALGLGLQFLLWYDEGEERNRGNFPPRFSGRQFPNYSSELNVNALELEDSALYLCASSLDLYYNEQFFGPGTRLTVL.

The V call is TRBV19, the J call TRBJ1-2; tentative D call: TRBD1 (6 bases). The V gene lost 7 bases and the J gene lost 0 bases, with 12 bases spanning the gap. This CDR3 region has 14 residues. Germline assignment: CDR1 LNHDA and CDR2 SQIVND (reference sequence). The CDR3, as DNA: TGTGCCAGTACCAGGGGTACAGCTAACTATGGCTACACCTTC. Translating gives CASTRGTANYGYTF.

The chain carries TRBV6-5 and TRBJ1-2, with D tentatively TRBD1 (6 bases). This CDR3 spans 14 amino acids. V lost 2 bases and J lost 6, with 13 bases in between. The germline gives CDR1 MNHEY, CDR2 SVGAGI. CDR3 sequence (DNA): TGTGCCAGCAGTTACCTGGCTCCAGGGGATGGCTACACCTTC. It codes for CASSYLAPGDGYTF.

The chain links TRBV30 to TRBJ1-1, with a tentative D call TRBD1 (6 bases). The V gene's germline CDR1 is GTSNPN and CDR2 SVGIG (reference sequence). The V end was cut by 5 bases, the J end by 3 bases, with 10 bases between. The CDR3 covers 12 residues. CDR3 coding DNA: TGTGCCTGGGGACAGATGTACACTGAAGCTTTCTTT. It specifies CAWGQMYTEAFF.

The chain carries TRBV5-4 and TRBJ2-7; 14 nucleotides line up with TRBD2. Unmatched junction bases numbered 4, after V lost 4 bases and J lost 4 bases. CDR1 is SGHNT and CDR2 is YYREEE in the germline V gene (reference sequence). The CDR3 spans 15 residues. CDR3 in DNA: TGTGCCAGCAGCCCCTGGACTAGCGGGAGGTACGAGCAGTACTTC. Translating it yields CASSPWTSGRYEQYF.

The J gene is TRBJ2-5, the V gene TRBV7-2; 7 bases map to TRBD1. This CDR3 contains 16 residues. CDR1 and CDR2 (germline): SGHTA, FQGNSA. Germline trimming cut 3 bases from V and 5 bases from J; bases unmatched to any gene: 12. The DNA for the CDR3 is TGTGCCAGCAGCTTTCCACCGACAGGGTCAGGGGAGACCCAGTACTTC. Translated: CASSFPPTGSGETQYF.

The gene calls are TRBV29-1 and TRBJ2-3; 10 nucleotides align to TRBD2. This CDR3 region has 14 residues. Trimming cost V 6 bases and J 5 bases; bases outside gene matches: 8. Per the germline V gene, CDR1 is SQVTM and CDR2 is ANQGSEA. In nucleotides, the CDR3 is TGCAGCGTGGTCTTGGGACTAGCGTTAGATACGCAGTATTTT. Translation gives CSVVLGLALDTQYF.

The chain links TRBV7-6 to TRBJ2-2, with 13 positions matching TRBD2. The CDR3 totals 18 residues. Unmatched junction bases numbered 7, after V lost 6 bases and J lost 0 bases. The germline CDR1 and CDR2 sequences are SGHVS and FNYEAQ. The CDR3 DNA follows: TGTGCCAGCAGTTCTAGTACTAGCGGGAGGGCGAACACCGGGGAGCTGTTTTTT. As protein: CASSSSTSGRANTGELFF. Filled out from reference TRBV7-6 and TRBJ2-2, the complete variable domain reads GAGVSQSPRYKVTKRGQDVALRCDPISGHVSLYWYRQALGQGPEFLTYFNYEAQQDKSGLPNDRFSAERPEGSISTLTIQRTEQRDSAMYRCASSSSTSGRANTGELFFGEGSRLTVL.

The genes are TRBV6-1 and TRBJ2-2, with D maybe TRBD1 (7 bases). The CDR3 is made up of 14 amino acids. Per the germline V gene, CDR1 is MNHNS and CDR2 is SASEGT. Trimming removed 6 bases at V and 5 bases at J, with 13 bases between. CDR3 nucleotide sequence: TGTGCCAGCAGGGAGGGGGCCCCAACCGGGGAGCTGTTTTTT. Amino acids: CASREGAPTGELFF.

Only a few counts were recorded for this clone. The chain uses TRBV28 and TRBJ1-2; the D gene is possibly TRBD1 (5 bases). This CDR3 is 14 amino acids long. V was pared by 3 bases and J by 4 bases, with 12 bases between. Germline CDR1 and CDR2: MDHEN and SYDVKM. The CDR3 nucleotides read TGTGCCAGCAGTTTCCAGGGCTGGGCCTATGGCTACACCTTC. Amino acid sequence: CASSFQGWAYGYTF.